This T cell receptor (beta chain) derives from a study of shared clonotypes between healthy human individuals. Study details: Donors consisted of a couple of women and three men between 18 and 49.

The authors' processing: Because ImmunoSEQ provided only junction sequences with no quality scores, the filtering differed. Libraries were prepared by immunoSEQ multiplex PCR; TCRdb keeps only in-frame clonotypes and omits some of them. D and trimming come from the DNA, and the V and J calls and clone size come from that table. The sample holds more than 400,000 clones, approximately 95% seen once. Trimming stripped 4 bases from V and 1 base from J, with 2 bases between. Looked up from germline, CDR1 is SNHLY and CDR2 is FYNNEI. This CDR3 contains 11 residues. General study points: It was the few donors that limited the genetic and exposure-history diversity represented. The study generally estimated greater richness for naive than memory subsets.

Only one count was recorded for this clone. Its antigen remains unknown. Other DNA sequences in the same sample also yield this CDR3. Specimen: naive CD4+ T cells sorted from blood. Subset specified: CD45RA+ positively selected. This sequence originates from a woman aged 25 to 39 in good health. J is TRBJ2-7 and V is TRBV2; D not certain. The CDR3 nucleotides are TGTGCCAGCAGTGGGTCCTACGAGCAGTACTTC. As protein: CASSGSYEQYF.